This T cell receptor beta chain comes out of a study of blood T cell repertoires in COVID-19. As for the study in general: Collection of acute and convalescent COVID-19 samples took place in the United States, Italy and Spain.

Here immunoSEQ multiplex PCR was the method, and the copy in TCRdb shows in-frame clones only, minus some. The sample records about 280,000 clones, around 86% being singletons. The V end lost 1 base, the J end lost 7 bases, and 13 bases lay between the germline ends. The V gene's germline CDR1 is SGHVS and CDR2 FQNEAQ. This CDR3 has 14 amino acids. The V gene is TRBV7-8, the J gene TRBJ1-1; D is ambiguous. Specimen: peripheral blood. This TCR derives from a woman in her twenties or thirties with active or convalescent COVID-19. The CDR3 protein is CASSLGPRADEAFF. The DNA of the CDR3 is TGTGCCAGCAGCTTAGGCCCGCGCGCCGATGAAGCTTTCTTT.